The clone carrying this T cell receptor (beta chain) turned up a few times. Its matching antigen is unknown. In the same sample, other DNA sequences code for this CDR3. Sorting of CD4+ and CD8+ T cells was performed on PBMCs. CDR1 SGHTA and CDR2 FQGTGA come from the germline V gene. The CDR3 is 13 residues long. The V end was cut by 2 bases, the J end by 0 bases, with 4 bases between. These data are taken from a study of CD8+ T cells in alopecia areata. The study, taken as a whole, reports: In lesional scalp, particularly from alopecia totalis/universalis, clonality was higher than in normal scalp. Normal skin's resident alphabeta T cells are also sequenced in scalp samples.

In each case, RNA was isolated and then reverse transcribed into cDNA as the sequencing template. Only in-frame clones appear in the TCRdb table, and some are missing; sequencing was by immunoSEQ multiplex PCR. The sample has 110,000 or so clones; over 60% are singletons. This receptor was obtained from a human donor in good health. The chain employs TRBV7-3 and TRBJ1-1; D remains ambiguous. Sequenced input: CD4+ T cells sorted from blood. CDR3 region: CASSLRMNTEAFF. CDR3 bases: TGTGCCAGCAGCTTACGGATGAACACTGAAGCTTTCTTT.